This T cell receptor (beta chain) was sequenced for a study of blood T cell repertoires in COVID-19. Study at large: Both acute and convalescent COVID-19 samples were obtained from the United States, Italy and Spain.

J was trimmed by 3 bases and V by 2 bases; bases with no gene match: 7. Germline V lookup: CDR1 SGHDT, CDR2 YYEEEE. This CDR3 region has 17 residues. The table came from immunoSEQ multiplex PCR; TCRdb's copy has only in-frame clones and leaves some out. The sample contains about 89,000 clones, 75% to 85% of which appear only once. This TCR came from a woman over 75 with acute or convalescent COVID-19. V and J are TRBV5-6 and TRBJ2-5; TRBD2 aligns across 13 bases. Sample: peripheral blood. The CDR3 region has the DNA TGTGCCAGCAGCTTTAAAAGGACTAGCGGGGGCAAAGAGACCCAGTACTTC. It specifies CASSFKRTSGGKETQYF.